The 13 T cell receptor beta chains listed next were all sequenced from one sample in a study of cytomegalovirus exposure and HLA in healthy donors. PCR employed 60 Vbeta and 13 Jbeta primers. The assay was immunoSEQ multiplex PCR, and TCRdb's table has in-frame clones only and misses some. In the table there are approximately 100,000 clones, approximately 70% of which are singletons. Sequences were obtained from PBMCs. Receptors originate from a woman between 45 and 60 years old in good health and CMV-seronegative.

The V and J genes are TRBV6-4 and TRBJ2-2, with 7 nucleotides matching TRBD2. V lost 5 bases and J lost 5; bases outside the gene matches: 2. Per the germline V gene, CDR1 is MRHNA and CDR2 is SNTAGT. This CDR3 has 13 residues. The CDR3 loop reads CASSWRGTGELFF. CDR3 DNA: TGTGCCAGCAGTTGGCGGGGGACCGGGGAGCTGTTTTTT.

This chain uses TRBV7-9 with TRBJ1-6, with D possibly matching TRBD1 (5 bases). This CDR3 has 16 amino acids. The germline V gene encodes CDR1 SEHNR and CDR2 FQNEAQ (reference sequence). Trimming cost V 5 bases and J 5 bases, with 16 bases left between them. The CDR3 coding sequence is TGTGCCAGCAGCCTACAGACAGTAGGCGATAATTCACCCCTCCACTTT. Translated, it gives CASSLQTVGDNSPLHF.

V usage is TRBV5-1 and J usage is TRBJ1-1; a possible D gene is TRBD1 (6 bases). Germline lookup yields CDR1 SGHRS and CDR2 YFSETQ. V lost 0 bases and J lost 0, with 9 bases in between. The CDR3 is 15 amino acids. The CDR3 region is CASSLGGTMNTEAFF. The CDR3, as DNA: TGCGCCAGCAGCTTGGGAGGGACAATGAACACTGAAGCTTTCTTT.

This clone was picked up a small number of times. The gene calls are TRBV5-1 and TRBJ1-3; D not resolved. The CDR3 has 15 residues. The V gene lost 0 bases and the J gene lost 4 bases, with 11 bases spanning the gap. Per the germline V gene, CDR1 is SGHRS and CDR2 is YFSETQ. The chain's CDR3 is CASSLDTTRGNTIYF. CDR3 coding DNA: TGCGCCAGCAGCTTGGATACCACAAGAGGAAACACCATATATTTT.

This clone was observed a single time. In nucleotides, the CDR3 is TGTGCCAGCAGTTTAGTAGCGGGGGGGGGTGAGCAGTACTTC. Protein: CASSLVAGGGEQYF. The chain has TRBV27 and TRBJ2-7; 11 bases agree with TRBD2. CDR1 is MNHEY and CDR2 is SMNVEV in the germline V gene (reference sequence). The CDR3 is 14 residues long. The V and J ends lost 2 bases and 7 bases, in that order; junction bases with no gene match: 4.

The V and J genes are TRBV5-1 and TRBJ1-4; no clear D. This CDR3 spans 13 amino acids. Per germline, CDR1 SGHRS and CDR2 YFSETQ. Between the trimmed V and J ends, which lost 3 bases and 7 bases, there was a span of 10 bases. The CDR3 loop reads CASSYGEAEKLFF. The CDR3 bases are TGCGCCAGCAGCTACGGTGAGGCTGAAAAACTGTTTTTT.

The rearrangement uses TRBV2 and TRBJ2-6; perhaps TRBD1 as D (5 bases). Trimming left V 1 base short and J 1 base short, with 14 bases between. The CDR3 is 18 amino acids. Germline V lookup: CDR1 SNHLY, CDR2 FYNNEI. The CDR3 loop is CASSEGQILASGANVLTF. For the CDR3, the DNA is TGTGCCAGCAGTGAAGGACAGATTCTGGCTTCTGGGGCCAACGTCCTGACTTTC. The full variable domain, rest sourced from reference TRBV2 and TRBJ2-6, is EPEVTQTPSHQVTQMGQEVILRCVPISNHLYFYWYRQILGQKVEFLVSFYNNEISEKSEIFDDQFSVERPDGSNFTLKIRSTKLEDSAMYFCASSEGQILASGANVLTFGAGSRLTVL.

This clone was detected only a few times. V is TRBV19 and J is TRBJ2-5; tentative D call: TRBD2 (6 bases). This CDR3 region has 13 residues. V was clipped by 6 bases and J by 4 bases, with 12 bases between them. CDR1 is LNHDA and CDR2 is SQIVND in the germline V gene (reference sequence). The CDR3 coding sequence is TGTGCCAGTAGCAGACTAGGAGGAGAGACCCAGTACTTC. This encodes CASSRLGGETQYF.

The rearrangement links TRBV28 to TRBJ2-2; 9 nucleotides agree with TRBD1. The CDR3 extends over 15 amino acids. The germline CDR1 and CDR2 sequences are MDHEN and SYDVKM. Trimming cost V 6 bases and J 4 bases; bases outside gene matches: 6. The CDR3 is CASREPGQGTGELFF. The DNA for the CDR3 is TGTGCCAGCAGAGAGCCGGGACAGGGCACCGGGGAGCTGTTTTTT. Combining the CDR3 with reference TRBV28 and TRBJ2-2 gives the whole variable domain DVKVTQSSRYLVKRTGEKVFLECVQDMDHENMFWYRQDPGLGLRLIYFSYDVKMKEKGDIPEGYSVSREKKERFSLILESASTNQTSMYLCASREPGQGTGELFFGEGSRLTVL.

The rearrangement joins TRBV4-3 to TRBJ1-5; no clear D gene. CDR1 LGHNA and CDR2 YSLEER come from the germline V gene. The CDR3 runs to 15 residues. V lost 0 bases and J 5 bases, leaving 11 bases between the germline ends. The CDR3 loop is CASSQDLSKDQPQHF. CDR3 nucleotide sequence: TGCGCCAGCAGCCAAGATCTGAGCAAAGATCAGCCCCAGCATTTT.

Comments on this clone: Relative to the germline gene, one junction end is altered; a read error may explain this. The J gene is TRBJ2-3, the V gene TRBV7-2; 7 nucleotides align to TRBD1. Per the germline V gene, CDR1 is SGHTA and CDR2 is FQGNSA. The CDR3 covers 15 residues. This CDR3 reads CAGSPQGRGTDTQYF. DNA for the CDR3: TGTGCCGGCAGCCCCCAGGGCAGGGGGACAGATACGCAGTATTTT.

The chain combines TRBV6-1 with TRBJ2-1; 7 nucleotides line up with TRBD1. The CDR3 spans 15 residues. Germline V gene lookup returns CDR1 MNHNS and CDR2 SASEGT. J was trimmed by 6 bases and V by 1 base; bases with no gene match: 6. The CDR3 DNA is TGTGCCAGCAGTGAAGGAGGGGGCCGGGTCAATGAGCAGTTCTTC. Amino acids: CASSEGGGRVNEQFF.

This chain links TRBV15 with TRBJ2-1; D remains ambiguous. Germline V gives CDR1 LNHNV, CDR2 YYDKDF (reference sequence). This CDR3 region has 14 residues. The germline V and J ends were trimmed by 0 bases and 6 bases, with 9 bases remaining between them. The CDR3 here is CATSRDFLSNEQFF. The CDR3 DNA sequence: TGTGCCACCAGCAGAGATTTCCTGAGCAATGAGCAGTTCTTC.